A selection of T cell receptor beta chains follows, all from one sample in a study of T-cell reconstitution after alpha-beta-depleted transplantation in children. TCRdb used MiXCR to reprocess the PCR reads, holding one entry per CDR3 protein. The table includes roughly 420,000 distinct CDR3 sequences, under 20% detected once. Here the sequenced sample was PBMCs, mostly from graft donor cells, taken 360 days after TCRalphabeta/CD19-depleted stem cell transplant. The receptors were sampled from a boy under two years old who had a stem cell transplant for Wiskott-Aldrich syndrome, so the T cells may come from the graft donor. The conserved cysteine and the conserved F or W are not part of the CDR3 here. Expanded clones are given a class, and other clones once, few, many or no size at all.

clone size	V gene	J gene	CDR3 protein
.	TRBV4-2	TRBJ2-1	ASSPLTVAFSRTEQF
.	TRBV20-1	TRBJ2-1	CARDLTSGGSYNEQF
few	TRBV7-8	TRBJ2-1	ASSLVWGQGRDNEQF
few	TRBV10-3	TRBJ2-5	AIMGQGAETQY
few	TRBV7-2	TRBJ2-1	ASSLASGRFSLYNEQF
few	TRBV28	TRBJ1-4	ASSPGQLHEKLF
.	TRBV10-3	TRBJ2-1	AISDRLAGAVGYNEQF
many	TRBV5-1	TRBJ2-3	ASSFTDTQY
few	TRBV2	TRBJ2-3	ASSEKRARGVTDTQY
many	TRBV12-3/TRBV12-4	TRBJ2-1	ASSFPNEQF
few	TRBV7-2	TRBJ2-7	ASSLLLRTSGAYEQY
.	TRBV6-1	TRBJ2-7	ASSALHRAGSYEQY
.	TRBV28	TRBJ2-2	ASGSPSRDNEELF
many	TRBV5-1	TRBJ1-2	ASSSGTGDGYT
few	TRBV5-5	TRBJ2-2	ASSSGTGYTGELF
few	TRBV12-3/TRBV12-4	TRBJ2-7	ASSFWGLAGGASYEQY
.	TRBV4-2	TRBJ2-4	ASSQDLTAGGNIQY
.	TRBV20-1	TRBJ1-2	SARQGAWGYT
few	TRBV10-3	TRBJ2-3	AISPTSGSTDTQY
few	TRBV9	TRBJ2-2	ASSVGFTGRRGYTGELF
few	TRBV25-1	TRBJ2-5	ASSDPGTQETQY
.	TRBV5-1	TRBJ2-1	ASSLSGKHYYNEQF
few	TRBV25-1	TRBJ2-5	ASSANGARFWETQY
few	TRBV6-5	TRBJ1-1	ASSSRGPLLTEAF
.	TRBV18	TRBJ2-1	ASSEGTSGRAPEQF
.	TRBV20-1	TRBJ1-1	SARALPRAF
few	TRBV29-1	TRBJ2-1	SVEAVPGQGATYNEQF
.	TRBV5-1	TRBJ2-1	ASSDYLDRGLVEQF
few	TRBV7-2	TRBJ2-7	ASSLGPRRVEQY
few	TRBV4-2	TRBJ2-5	ASSQDRDSGQETQY
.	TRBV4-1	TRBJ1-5	ASSQGQFSNQPQH
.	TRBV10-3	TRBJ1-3	AIRGPDSGNTIY
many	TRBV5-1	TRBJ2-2	ASSPWGPGELF
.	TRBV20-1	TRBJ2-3	SARDNSRLDATDTQY
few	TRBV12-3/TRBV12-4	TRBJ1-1	ASTLRGGNTEAF
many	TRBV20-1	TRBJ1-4	SASDPQRPRPNEKLF
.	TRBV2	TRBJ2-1	TFSFQKGRAWGYNEQF